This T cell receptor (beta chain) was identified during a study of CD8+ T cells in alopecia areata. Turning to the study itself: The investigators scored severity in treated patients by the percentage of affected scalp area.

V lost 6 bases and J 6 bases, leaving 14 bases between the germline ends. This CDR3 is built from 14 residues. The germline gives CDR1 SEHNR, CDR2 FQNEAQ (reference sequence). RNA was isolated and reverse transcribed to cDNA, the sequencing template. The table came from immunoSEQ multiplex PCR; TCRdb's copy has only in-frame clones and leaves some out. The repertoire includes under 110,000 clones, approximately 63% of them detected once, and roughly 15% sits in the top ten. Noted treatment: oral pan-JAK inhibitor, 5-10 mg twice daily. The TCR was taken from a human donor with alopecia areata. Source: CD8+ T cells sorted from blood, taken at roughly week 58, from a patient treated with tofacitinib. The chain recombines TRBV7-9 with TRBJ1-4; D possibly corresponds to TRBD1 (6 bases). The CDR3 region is CASRPGHSDEKLFF. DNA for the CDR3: TGTGCCAGCAGACCGGGACACAGTGATGAAAAACTGTTTTTT.